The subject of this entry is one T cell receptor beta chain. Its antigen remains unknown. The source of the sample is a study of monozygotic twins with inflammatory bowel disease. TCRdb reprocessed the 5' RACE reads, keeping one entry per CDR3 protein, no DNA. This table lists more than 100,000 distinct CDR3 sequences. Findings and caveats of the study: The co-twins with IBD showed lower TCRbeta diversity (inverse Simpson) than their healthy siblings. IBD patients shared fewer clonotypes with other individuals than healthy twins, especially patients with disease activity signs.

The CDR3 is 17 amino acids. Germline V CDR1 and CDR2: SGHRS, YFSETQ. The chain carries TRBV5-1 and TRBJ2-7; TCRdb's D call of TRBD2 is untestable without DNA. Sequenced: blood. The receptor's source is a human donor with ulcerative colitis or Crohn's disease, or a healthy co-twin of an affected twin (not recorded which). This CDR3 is CASSLAQSGTSGNEQYF. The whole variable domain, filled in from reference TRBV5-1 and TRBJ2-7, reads KAGVTQTPRYLIKTRGQQVTLSCSPISGHRSVSWYQQTPGQGLQFLFEYFSETQRNKGNFPGRFSGRQFSNSRSEMNVSTLELGDSALYLCASSLAQSGTSGNEQYFGPGTRLTVT.